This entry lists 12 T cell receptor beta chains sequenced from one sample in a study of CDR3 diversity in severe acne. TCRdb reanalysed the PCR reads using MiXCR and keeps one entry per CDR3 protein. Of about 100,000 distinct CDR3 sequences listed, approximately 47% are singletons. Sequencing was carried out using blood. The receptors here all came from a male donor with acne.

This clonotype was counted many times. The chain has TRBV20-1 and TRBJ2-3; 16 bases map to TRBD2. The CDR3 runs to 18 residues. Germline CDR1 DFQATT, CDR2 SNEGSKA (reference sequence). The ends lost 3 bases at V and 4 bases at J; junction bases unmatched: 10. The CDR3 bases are TGCAGTGCTAGCCGCCGGGGACTAGCGGGGGGGCGGGCAGATACGCAGTATTTT. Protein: CSASRRGLAGGRADTQYF.

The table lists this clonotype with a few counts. For the CDR3, the DNA is TGCAGTGCCCCCGGGACTAGCGGCCCCTACGAGCAGTACTTC. Protein product: CSAPGTSGPYEQYF. V is TRBV20-1 and J is TRBJ2-7; 11 bases are a match to TRBD2. The CDR3 is 14 residues long. V lost 6 bases, J lost 2 bases, and 6 bases stayed unmatched. The V gene's germline CDR1 is DFQATT and CDR2 SNEGSKA (reference sequence).

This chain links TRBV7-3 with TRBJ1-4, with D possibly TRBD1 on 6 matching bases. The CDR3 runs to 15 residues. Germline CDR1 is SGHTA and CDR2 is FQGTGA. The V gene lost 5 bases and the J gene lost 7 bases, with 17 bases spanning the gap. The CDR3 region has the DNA TGTGCCAGCAGCGAAGGAGGGGGAATCGGTGAAAAACTGTTTTTT. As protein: CASSEGGGIGEKLFF.

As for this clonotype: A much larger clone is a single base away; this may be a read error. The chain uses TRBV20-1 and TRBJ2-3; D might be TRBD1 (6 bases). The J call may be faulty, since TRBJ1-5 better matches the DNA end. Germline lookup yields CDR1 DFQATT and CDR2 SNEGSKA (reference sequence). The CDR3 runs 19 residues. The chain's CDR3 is CSARGGPMLAGGPIDTQHF. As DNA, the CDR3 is TGCAGTGCTAGAGGTGGTCCGATGCTAGCGGGGGGGCCAATAGATACGCAGCATTTT.

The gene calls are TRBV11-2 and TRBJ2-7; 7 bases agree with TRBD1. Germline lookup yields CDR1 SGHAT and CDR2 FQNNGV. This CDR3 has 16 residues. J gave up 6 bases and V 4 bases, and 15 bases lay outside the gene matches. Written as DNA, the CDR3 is TGTGCCAGCAGCTCATACCCAGACAGGGATGTGTGCGAGCAGTACTTC. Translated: CASSSYPDRDVCEQYF. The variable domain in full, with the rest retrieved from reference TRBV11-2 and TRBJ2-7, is EAGVAQSPRYKIIEKRQSVAFWCNPISGHATLYWYQQILGQGPKLLIQFQNNGVVDDSQLPKDRFSAERLKGVDSTLKIQPAKLEDSAVYLCASSSYPDRDVCEQYFGPGTRLTVT.

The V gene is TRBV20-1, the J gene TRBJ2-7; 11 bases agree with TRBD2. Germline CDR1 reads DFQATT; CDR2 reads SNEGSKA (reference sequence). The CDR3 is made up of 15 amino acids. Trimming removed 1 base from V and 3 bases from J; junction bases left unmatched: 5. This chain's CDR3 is CSARGSGRAFYEQYF. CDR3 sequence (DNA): TGCAGTGCTAGAGGTAGCGGGAGGGCCTTCTACGAGCAGTACTTC.

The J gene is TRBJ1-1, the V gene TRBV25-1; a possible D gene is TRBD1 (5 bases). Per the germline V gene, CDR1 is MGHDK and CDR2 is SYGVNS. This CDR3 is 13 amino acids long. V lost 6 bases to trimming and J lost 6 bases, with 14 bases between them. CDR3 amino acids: CASRAGLGAEAFF. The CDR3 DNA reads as TGTGCCAGCAGAGCAGGGCTTGGTGCTGAAGCTTTCTTT.

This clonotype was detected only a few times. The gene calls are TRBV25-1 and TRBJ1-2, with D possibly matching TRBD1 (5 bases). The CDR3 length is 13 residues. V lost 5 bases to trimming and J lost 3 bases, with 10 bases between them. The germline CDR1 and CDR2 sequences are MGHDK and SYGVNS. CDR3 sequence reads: CASSWGLHYGYTF. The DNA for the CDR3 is TGTGCCAGCAGTTGGGGACTTCACTATGGCTACACCTTC.

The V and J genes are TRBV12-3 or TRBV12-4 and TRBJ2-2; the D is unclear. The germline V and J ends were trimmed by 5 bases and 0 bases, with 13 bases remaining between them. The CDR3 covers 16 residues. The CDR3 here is CASSPLGTPNTGELFF. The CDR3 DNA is TGTGCCAGCAGTCCACTCGGAACCCCGAACACCGGGGAGCTGTTTTTT.

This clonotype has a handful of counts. CDR3 DNA sequence: TGTGCCAGCAGTCGGCGGGAGTTAACAGATACGCAGTATTTT. Protein sequence: CASSRRELTDTQYF. The chain recombines TRBV27 with TRBJ2-3; 7 positions agree with TRBD2. CDR3 length: 14 amino acids. Germline-derived CDR1 and CDR2 are MNHEY and SMNVEV (reference sequence). V shed 5 bases and J 3 bases; nucleotides not matched to a gene: 5.

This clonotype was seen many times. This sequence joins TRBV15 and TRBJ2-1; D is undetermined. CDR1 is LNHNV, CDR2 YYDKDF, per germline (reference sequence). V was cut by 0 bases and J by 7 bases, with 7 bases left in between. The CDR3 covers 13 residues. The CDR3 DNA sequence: TGTGCCACCAGCAGAGATAGTCAGAATGAGCAGTTCTTC. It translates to CATSRDSQNEQFF.

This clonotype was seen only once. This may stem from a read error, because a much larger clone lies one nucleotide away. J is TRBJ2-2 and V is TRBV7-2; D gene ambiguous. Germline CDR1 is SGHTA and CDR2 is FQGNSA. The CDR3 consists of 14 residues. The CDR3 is CAGSLAWNTGELFF. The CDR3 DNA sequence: TGTGCCGGCAGCTTAGCCTGGAACACCGGGGAGCTGTTTTTT.